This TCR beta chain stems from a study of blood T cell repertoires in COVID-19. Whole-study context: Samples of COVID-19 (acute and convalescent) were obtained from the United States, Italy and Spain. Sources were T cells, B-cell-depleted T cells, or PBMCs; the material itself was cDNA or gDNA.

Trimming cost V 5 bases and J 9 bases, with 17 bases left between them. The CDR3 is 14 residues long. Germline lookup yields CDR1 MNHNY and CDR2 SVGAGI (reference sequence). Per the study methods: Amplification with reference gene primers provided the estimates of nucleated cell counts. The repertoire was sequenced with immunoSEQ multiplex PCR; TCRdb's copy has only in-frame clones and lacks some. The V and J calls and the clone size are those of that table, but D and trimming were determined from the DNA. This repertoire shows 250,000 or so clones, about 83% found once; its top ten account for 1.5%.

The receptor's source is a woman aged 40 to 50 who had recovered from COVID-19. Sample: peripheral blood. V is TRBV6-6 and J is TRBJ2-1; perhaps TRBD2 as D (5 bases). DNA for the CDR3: TGTGCCAGCAGTGCCACTAGACCCAACGGTGAGCAGTTCTTC. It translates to CASSATRPNGEQFF.